A selection of T cell receptor beta chains follows, all from one sample in a study of human T cells and chemical hapten exposure. TCRdb processed the RACE reads anew with MiXCR; each CDR3 protein has one entry. The sample shows some 190,000 distinct CDR3 sequences, approximately 20% of them seen only once. Specimen: whole blood, collected in connection with sensitization to the hapten diphenylcyclopropenone (DPC). All receptors come from a woman in her 50s with alopecia areata. Some clones in this sample may be carry-over from other donors' samples. Each CDR3 is given with its conserved first and last residue. Each record gives: J gene, V gene, CDR3 protein.

J: TRBJ2-2; V: TRBV25-1; CDR3: CASSEYGGPGTGELFF
J: TRBJ2-1; V: TRBV20-1; CDR3: CSARARKGGDEQFF
J: TRBJ1-4; V: TRBV29-1; CDR3: CSVVSDYEKLFF
J: TRBJ1-5; V: TRBV7-6; CDR3: CASSLGEPNQPQHF
J: TRBJ2-3; V: TRBV5-1; CDR3: CASSLGGLGGTDTQYF
J: TRBJ2-2; V: TRBV21-1; CDR3: CASSSKGGGLNTGELFF
J: TRBJ2-5; V: TRBV20-1; CDR3: CSARQGKETQYF
J: TRBJ2-5; V: TRBV3-1; CDR3: CASSQGRQGETQYF
J: TRBJ1-5; V: TRBV12-3/TRBV12-4; CDR3: CASSPFETGVSNQPQHF
J: TRBJ2-4; V: TRBV20-1; CDR3: CSARVRHGLAKNIQYF
J: TRBJ2-7; V: TRBV10-3; CDR3: CAIRNEYEQYF
J: TRBJ2-2; V: TRBV12-3/TRBV12-4; CDR3: CASSPHTIGELFF
J: TRBJ2-2; V: TRBV6-5; CDR3: CASNLAGANTGELFF
J: TRBJ2-1; V: TRBV7-9; CDR3: CASSTGDEQFF
J: TRBJ1-4; V: TRBV6-6; CDR3: CASRQNREARNEKLFF
J: TRBJ2-7; V: TRBV2; CDR3: CATSGYEQYF
J: TRBJ2-5; V: TRBV12-3/TRBV12-4; CDR3: CASGYRTSGRETQYF
J: TRBJ1-1; V: TRBV9; CDR3: CASVSVQSPMNTEAFF
J: TRBJ2-7; V: TRBV7-9; CDR3: CASSVTRDITYEQYF
J: TRBJ2-7; V: TRBV29-1; CDR3: CSVDVAGVSYEQYF
J: TRBJ2-2; V: TRBV5-5; CDR3: CASSLTPPQGVPGELFF
J: TRBJ2-3; V: TRBV9; CDR3: CASSIGTSGATDTQYF
J: TRBJ1-1; V: TRBV9; CDR3: CASSAGHADTEAFF
J: TRBJ2-1; V: TRBV20-1; CDR3: CSASGLARANEQFF
J: TRBJ2-5; V: TRBV20-1; CDR3: CSARYFGETQYF
J: TRBJ1-1; V: TRBV20-1; CDR3: CSARRLAGEEAFF